Sequencing of this T cell receptor beta chain was carried out in a study of blood T cell repertoires in COVID-19 (dated by TCRdb to the early 2020s). About the full investigation: Samples covering the acute and convalescent phases of COVID-19 were provided by collaborators in the United States, Italy and Spain. The prospective study material was composed of cDNA or gDNA derived from T cells, B-cell-depleted T cells, or PBMCs. The dataset comprised deeply sampled blood TCRbeta repertoires from subjects exposed to, actively infected with, or recovered from COVID-19. The repertoires were made available in a free public database intended to serve as a resource for research on the immune response to SARS-CoV-2. Samples were obtained from the ongoing ImmuneRACE study (first 160 participants) and from 1,254 subjects provided by 6 global collaborators. A de-identified subject ID, COVID-19 status, age in years and sex were almost always included in the sample metadata. HLA class I and class II types, where available, came from metadata supplied by the sample provider rather than from assay-based typing.

TCRbeta CDR3 regions were amplified from genomic DNA using the immunoSEQ Assay, a bias-controlled multiplex PCR. The source study handled its data this way. Nucleated cell counts per sample were estimated from amplification of reference gene primers within the assay. To quantify the absolute abundance of each unique TCRbeta CDR3 rearrangement, sequence reads were collapsed and filtered. For each sample, productive Simpson clonality was calculated as the square root of Simpson's diversity index across productive rearrangements. Not all clones reach the TCRdb copy of this immuneACCESS table, which keeps in-frame sequences only. Checked studies attribute under half of the gap to unresolved V genes and leave the rest unexplained. V and J calls plus clone size are reproduced from that table; the DNA served to infer D and trimming. The sample contains some 190,000 clones, approximately 84% of them found a single time. Roughly 3.2% of the sample rests with the top ten.

Measured from the cysteine to the phenylalanine, the CDR3 is 16 residues long. The CDR3 DNA has 48 bases and is translated from base 1. Cut back by 5 bases and 8 bases, the V and J ends lie 22 bases apart. From a lookup of the germline V gene, CDR1 and CDR2 are SGHAT and FQNNGV. Comment on this clone: What antigen it recognizes has not been identified. Base qualities are not recorded, but no much larger clone differs from it by a single base.

Broader findings and caveats from the paper: Clinical and demographic metadata were provided uncurated, with the amount varying by source and participant.

Enrolling through a virtual design, the prospective study's participants ranged in age from roughly 18 to 90 years and lived across 20 to 30 United States geographic areas. To assign participants to cohorts, the prospective study relied on clinical history that participants themselves reported in a screening survey and a study questionnaire. Recovered participants in ImmuneRACE Cohort 3 were defined by two consecutive negative NP/OP PCR tests, clearance by a healthcare professional, or resolution of symptoms. Each participant in the prospective study had whole blood, serum and a nasopharyngeal or oropharyngeal swab collected by mobile phlebotomists. Prospective study participants could optionally give additional blood draws and questionnaires over an approximately two-month period. Before DNA extraction, blood samples from the prospective study were shipped at room temperature or frozen.

This TCR was sampled from a woman between 25 and 40 years old who had recovered from COVID-19. This receptor chain uses TRBV11-2 and TRBJ2-1, with an unclear D gene assignment. The sequencing sample was made of PBMCs or T cells enriched from blood (not recorded which). The nucleotide sequence reads TGTGCCAGCAGCCTACTGGGTGGCGGTTTTTCGGATGAGCAGTTCTTC. Translation gives CASSLLGGGFSDEQFF. Extended through the reference TRBV11-2 and TRBJ2-1 proteins, this CDR3 yields the full variable domain: EAGVAQSPRYKIIEKRQSVAFWCNPISGHATLYWYQQILGQGPKLLIQFQNNGVVDDSQLPKDRFSAERLKGVDSTLKIQPAKLEDSAVYLCASSLLGGGFSDEQFFGPGTRLTVL.